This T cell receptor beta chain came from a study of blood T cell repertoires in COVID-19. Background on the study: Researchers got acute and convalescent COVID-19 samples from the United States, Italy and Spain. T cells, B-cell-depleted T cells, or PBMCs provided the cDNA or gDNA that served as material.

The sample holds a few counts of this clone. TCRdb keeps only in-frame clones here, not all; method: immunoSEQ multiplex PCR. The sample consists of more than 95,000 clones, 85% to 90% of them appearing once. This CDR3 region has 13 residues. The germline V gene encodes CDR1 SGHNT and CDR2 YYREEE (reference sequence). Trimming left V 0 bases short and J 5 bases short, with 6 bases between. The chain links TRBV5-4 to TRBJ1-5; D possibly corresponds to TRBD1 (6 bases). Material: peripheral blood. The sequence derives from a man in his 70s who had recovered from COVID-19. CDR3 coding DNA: TGTGCCAGCAGCTTGGACAGGGATCAGCCCCAGCATTTT. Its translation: CASSLDRDQPQHF. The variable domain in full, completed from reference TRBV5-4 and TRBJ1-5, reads ETGVTQSPTHLIKTRGQQVTLRCSSQSGHNTVSWYQQALGQGPQFIFQYYREEENGRGNFPPRFSGLQFPNYSSELNVNALELDDSALYLCASSLDRDQPQHFGDGTRLSIL.